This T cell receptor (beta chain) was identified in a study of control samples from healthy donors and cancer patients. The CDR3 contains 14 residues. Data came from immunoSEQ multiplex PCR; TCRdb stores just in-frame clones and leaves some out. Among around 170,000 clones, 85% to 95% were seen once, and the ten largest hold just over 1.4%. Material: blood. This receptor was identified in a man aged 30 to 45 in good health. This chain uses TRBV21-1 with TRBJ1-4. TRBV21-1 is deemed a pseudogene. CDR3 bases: TGTGCCAGCACCGCCCCCAGGAAGGGTGGAAAACTGTTTTTT. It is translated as CASTAPRKGGKLFF.